The next 6 T cell receptor beta chains were all read from a single sample in a study of CD8 T cells in ankylosing spondylitis. Via MiXCR, TCRdb re-called the 5' RACE reads, giving one row per CDR3 protein. The profile shows about 200,000 distinct CDR3 sequences, over 10% of them singletons. The sequenced sample was blood, either unsorted or a sorted T cell fraction (not recorded which). Every receptor here comes from a male donor with ankylosing spondylitis or in good health (not recorded which).

This chain joins TRBV5-6 and TRBJ2-1; TRBD1 matches 7 bases. Germline CDR1 reads SGHDT; CDR2 reads YYEEEE. This CDR3 contains 14 residues. The trim removed 0 bases at V and 5 bases at J, leaving 2 bases unmatched. The CDR3 DNA is TGTGCCAGCAGCTTGGAAGGGACAGACAATGAGCAGTTCTTC. This gives the protein CASSLEGTDNEQFF.

This clonotype has only a few counts. This chain uses TRBV6-1 with TRBJ2-3; 13 bases are shared with TRBD2. This CDR3 is 15 amino acids long. V shed 6 bases and J 6 bases; nucleotides not matched to a gene: 6. CDR1 is MNHNS, CDR2 SASEGT, per germline. CDR3 amino acids: CASSRTSGSLDTQYF. CDR3 nucleotide sequence: TGTGCCAGCAGCCGGACTAGCGGGAGTCTGGATACGCAGTATTTT.

This clonotype was observed a handful of times. This chain's CDR3 is CSVRQGAPYEQYF. The CDR3 DNA follows: TGCAGCGTGAGACAGGGGGCCCCCTACGAGCAGTACTTC. The chain employs TRBV29-1 and TRBJ2-7, with 10 bases matching TRBD1. The CDR3 is 13 residues long. Unmatched junction bases numbered 4, after V lost 6 bases and J lost 2 bases. CDR1 SQVTM and CDR2 ANQGSEA come from the germline V gene.

This clonotype was counted ten times or more. This chain's CDR3 is CASYEARTDTQYF. The CDR3 coding sequence is TGTGCCTCGTATGAGGCGCGCACAGATACGCAGTATTTT. The genes are TRBV10-3 and TRBJ2-3; D unclear. Germline values: CDR1 ENHRY, CDR2 SYGVKD. The germline V and J ends were trimmed by 11 bases and 1 base, with 13 bases remaining between them. The CDR3 loop spans 13 amino acids.

CDR3 bases: TGCAGTGCTAGTCCCCTCACTAGCGGGAGGCACAGTGAGCAGTTCTTC. Encoded protein: CSASPLTSGRHSEQFF. This chain links TRBV20-1 with TRBJ2-1; 12 bases map to TRBD2. The germline V gene encodes CDR1 DFQATT and CDR2 SNEGSKA (reference sequence). This CDR3 has 16 amino acids. V gave up 3 bases and J gave up 9 bases; unmatched junction bases: 12.

The V and J genes are TRBV30 and TRBJ1-1; no clear D gene. V was pared by 8 bases and J by 2 bases, with 12 bases between. CDR1 and CDR2 (germline): GTSNPN, SVGIG (reference sequence). The length of the CDR3 is 12 residues. The CDR3 DNA reads TGTGCCCTTAACACAGACAACACTGAAGCTTTCTTT. Residues: CALNTDNTEAFF.